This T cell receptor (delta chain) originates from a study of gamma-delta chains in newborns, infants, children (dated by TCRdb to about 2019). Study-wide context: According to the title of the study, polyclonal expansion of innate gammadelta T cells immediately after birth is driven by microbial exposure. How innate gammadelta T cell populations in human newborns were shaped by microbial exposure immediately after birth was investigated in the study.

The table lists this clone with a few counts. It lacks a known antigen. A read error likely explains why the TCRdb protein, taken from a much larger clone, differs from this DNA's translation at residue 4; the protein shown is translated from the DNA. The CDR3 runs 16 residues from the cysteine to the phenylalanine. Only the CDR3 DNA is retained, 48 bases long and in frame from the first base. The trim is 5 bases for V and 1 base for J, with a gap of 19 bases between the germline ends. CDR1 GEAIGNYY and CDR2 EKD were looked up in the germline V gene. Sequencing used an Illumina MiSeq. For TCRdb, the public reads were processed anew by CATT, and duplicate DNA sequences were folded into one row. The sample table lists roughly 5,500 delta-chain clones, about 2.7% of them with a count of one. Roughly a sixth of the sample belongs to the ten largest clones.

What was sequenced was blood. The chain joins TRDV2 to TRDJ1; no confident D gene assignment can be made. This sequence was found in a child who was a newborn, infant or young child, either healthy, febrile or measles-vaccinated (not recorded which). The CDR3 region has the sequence CACGTLATKATDKLIF. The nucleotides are TGTGCCTGTGGCACGCTGGCAACTAAGGCCACCGATAAACTCATCTTT.